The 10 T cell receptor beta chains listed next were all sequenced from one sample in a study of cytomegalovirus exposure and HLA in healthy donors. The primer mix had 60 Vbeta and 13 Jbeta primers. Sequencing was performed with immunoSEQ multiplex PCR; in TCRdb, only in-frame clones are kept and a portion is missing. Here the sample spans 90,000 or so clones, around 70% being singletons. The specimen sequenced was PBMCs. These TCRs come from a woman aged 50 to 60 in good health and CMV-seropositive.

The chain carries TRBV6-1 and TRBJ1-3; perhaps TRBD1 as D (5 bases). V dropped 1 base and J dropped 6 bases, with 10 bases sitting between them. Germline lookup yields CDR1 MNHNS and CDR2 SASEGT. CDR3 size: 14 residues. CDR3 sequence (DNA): TGTGCCAGCAGTGAAGAAGGGGCTCCAAACACCATATATTTT. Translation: CASSEEGAPNTIYF.

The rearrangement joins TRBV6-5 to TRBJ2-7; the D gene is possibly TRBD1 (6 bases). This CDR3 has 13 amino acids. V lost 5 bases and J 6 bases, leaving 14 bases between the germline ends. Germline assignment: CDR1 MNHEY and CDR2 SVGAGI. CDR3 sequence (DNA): TGTGCCAGCAGTGAATTGAGAGGGGGCGAGCAGTACTTC. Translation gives CASSELRGGEQYF.

CDR3 protein: CASSLKLAGNTGELFF. The CDR3 coding sequence is TGCGCCAGCAGCTTGAAGCTAGCGGGAAACACCGGGGAGCTGTTTTTT. This chain uses TRBV5-1 with TRBJ2-2, with 9 bases matching TRBD2. V was clipped by 1 base and J by 2 bases; unmatched bases: 3. Germline V CDR1 and CDR2: SGHRS, YFSETQ. CDR3 length: 16 residues.

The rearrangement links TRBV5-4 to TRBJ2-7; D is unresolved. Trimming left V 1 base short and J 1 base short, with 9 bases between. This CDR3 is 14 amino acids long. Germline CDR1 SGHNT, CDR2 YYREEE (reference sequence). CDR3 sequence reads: CASSLTVSSYEQYF. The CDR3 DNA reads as TGTGCCAGCAGCTTGACAGTTAGTTCCTACGAGCAGTACTTC.

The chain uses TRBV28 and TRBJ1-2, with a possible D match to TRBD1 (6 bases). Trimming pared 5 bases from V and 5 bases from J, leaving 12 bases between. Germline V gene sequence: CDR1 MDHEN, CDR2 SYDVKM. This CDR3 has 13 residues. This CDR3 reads CASSTGTKYGYTF. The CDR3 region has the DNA TGTGCCAGCAGTACCGGGACAAAGTATGGCTACACCTTC.

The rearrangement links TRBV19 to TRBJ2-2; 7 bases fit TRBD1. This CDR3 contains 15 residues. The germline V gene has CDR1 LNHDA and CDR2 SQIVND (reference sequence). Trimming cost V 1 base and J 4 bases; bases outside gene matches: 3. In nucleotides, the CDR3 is TGTGCCAGTAGTATAGGTAACAGGGGCACCGGGGAGCTGTTTTTT. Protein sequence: CASSIGNRGTGELFF.

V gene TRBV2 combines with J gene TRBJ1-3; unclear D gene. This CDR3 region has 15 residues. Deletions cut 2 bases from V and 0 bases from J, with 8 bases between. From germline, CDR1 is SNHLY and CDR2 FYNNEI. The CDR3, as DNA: TGTGCCAGCAGTGAACCAGTCAACTCTGGAAACACCATATATTTT. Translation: CASSEPVNSGNTIYF.

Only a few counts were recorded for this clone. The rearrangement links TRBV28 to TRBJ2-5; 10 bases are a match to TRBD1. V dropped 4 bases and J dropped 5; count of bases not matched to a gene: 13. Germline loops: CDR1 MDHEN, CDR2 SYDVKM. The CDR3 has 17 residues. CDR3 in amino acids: CASSSLQRDRGAETQYF. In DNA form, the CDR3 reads TGTGCCAGCAGTTCTCTACAACGGGACAGGGGTGCGGAGACCCAGTACTTC. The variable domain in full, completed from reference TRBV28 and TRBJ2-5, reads DVKVTQSSRYLVKRTGEKVFLECVQDMDHENMFWYRQDPGLGLRLIYFSYDVKMKEKGDIPEGYSVSREKKERFSLILESASTNQTSMYLCASSSLQRDRGAETQYFGPGTRLLVL.

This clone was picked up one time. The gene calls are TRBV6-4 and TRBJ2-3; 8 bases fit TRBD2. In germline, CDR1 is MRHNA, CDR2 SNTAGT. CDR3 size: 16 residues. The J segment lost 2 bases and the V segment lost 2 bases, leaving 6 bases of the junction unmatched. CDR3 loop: CASSDASGSPTDTQYF. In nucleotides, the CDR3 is TGTGCCAGCAGTGACGCGAGCGGGAGCCCCACAGATACGCAGTATTTT.

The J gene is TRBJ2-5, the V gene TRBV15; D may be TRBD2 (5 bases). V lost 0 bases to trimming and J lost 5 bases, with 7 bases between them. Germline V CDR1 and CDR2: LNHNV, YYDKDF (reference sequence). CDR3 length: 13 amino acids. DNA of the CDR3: TGTGCCACCAGCAGAGATCCGGGGGAGACCCAGTACTTC. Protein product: CATSRDPGETQYF.